Here is one T cell receptor (beta chain) with its context. This sample was taken from a study of blood T cell repertoires in COVID-19. About the study: Sites across the United States, Italy and Spain contributed samples from acute and convalescent COVID-19.

Authors' methods: Researchers report that nucleated cell counts were estimated from reference gene primer amplification. Sequencing used immunoSEQ multiplex PCR; TCRdb keeps in-frame clones, though not all of them. V and J calls plus clone size are reproduced from that table; the DNA served to infer D and trimming. Altogether under 80,000 clones are present, about 86% being singletons, with the ten largest covering around 4.4%. Per germline, CDR1 SGHDT and CDR2 YYEEEE. V was pared by 2 bases and J by 2 bases, with 11 bases between. CDR3 size: 15 residues. Sequenced: peripheral blood. This chain uses TRBV5-6 with TRBJ2-1; D gene uncertain. The clonotype comes from a man aged 45-65 years with active COVID-19. CDR3 loop: CASSFITDTYNEQFF. The CDR3 DNA is TGTGCCAGCAGCTTTATCACTGATACCTACAATGAGCAGTTCTTC. Full variable domain (remainder filled in from reference TRBV5-6 and TRBJ2-1): DAGVTQSPTHLIKTRGQQVTLRCSPKSGHDTVSWYQQALGQGPQFIFQYYEEEERQRGNFPDRFSGHQFPNYSSELNVNALLLGDSALYLCASSFITDTYNEQFFGPGTRLTVL.